What follows describes a single TCR beta chain. This entry is derived from a study of pediatric ulcerative colitis. During colonoscopy, one to two rectal pinch biopsies were collected. Before the diagnostic colonoscopy, ulcerative colitis patients were free of immunosuppressive medication. Up to 500,000 reads were sequenced per sample. Repertoires were generated with immunoSEQ multiplex PCR, while TCRdb's copy carries only in-frame clones and drops some. The sample yields 40,000 to 55,000 clones, over 70% seen once. This clonotype was sampled from a girl aged 5-17 years with moderate ulcerative colitis. What was sequenced was gut tissue.

In DNA, the CDR3 is TGTGCCAGTAGTATCAGGGTTGGCAATCAGCCCCAGCATTTT. Translated, it gives CASSIRVGNQPQHF. This chain uses TRBV19 with TRBJ1-5; TRBD1 is a possible D gene (5 bases). Germline loops: CDR1 LNHDA, CDR2 SQIVND (reference sequence). The CDR3 is 14 residues long. The V gene lost 3 bases and the J gene lost 2 bases, with 8 bases spanning the gap.